The 30 T cell receptor beta chains listed next were all sequenced from one sample in a study of cytomegalovirus exposure and HLA in healthy donors. The PCR contained 60 Vbeta and 13 Jbeta primers. TCRdb's copy holds only in-frame clones and misses some; the assay was immunoSEQ multiplex PCR. Its table records around 75,000 clones. Sample: PBMCs. These receptors were obtained from a man aged 45-65 years in good health and CMV-seropositive.

The J gene is TRBJ2-1, the V gene TRBV9, with 7 positions matching TRBD1. Germline CDR1 reads SGDLS; CDR2 reads YYNGEE. V dropped 3 bases and J dropped 2; count of bases not matched to a gene: 5. CDR3 size: 15 residues. The CDR3 nucleotides are TGTGCCAGCAGCGCGACAGGGCAGGCCTACAATGAGCAGTTCTTC. Translation: CASSATGQAYNEQFF.

The rearrangement uses TRBV28 and TRBJ2-1; the match to TRBD2 covers 11 bases. Trimming cost V 6 bases and J 10 bases; bases outside gene matches: 5. The CDR3 runs to 13 residues. Germline assignment: CDR1 MDHEN and CDR2 SYDVKM. The CDR3: CASRLAGGWEQFF. The CDR3 DNA is TGTGCCAGCAGGCTAGCGGGAGGTTGGGAGCAGTTCTTC.

The gene calls are TRBV11-2 and TRBJ2-3; D remains unclear. Germline CDR1 and CDR2: SGHAT and FQNNGV. Trimming left V 4 bases short and J 1 base short, with 9 bases between. This CDR3 has 14 amino acids. CDR3 loop: CASSSLARTDTQYF. The DNA for the CDR3 is TGTGCCAGCAGCTCCTTAGCCCGCACAGATACGCAGTATTTT.

The V gene is TRBV5-1, the J gene TRBJ1-2, with D maybe TRBD1 (5 bases). This CDR3 is 14 amino acids long. Germline CDR1 SGHRS, CDR2 YFSETQ. Trimming removed 0 bases at V and 2 bases at J, with 8 bases between. In DNA, the CDR3 is TGCGCCAGCAGCTTGGACCCAGGGAACTATGGCTACACCTTC. Its protein product is CASSLDPGNYGYTF.

The chain is built from TRBV28 and TRBJ1-2; D may be TRBD1 (6 bases). V lost 4 bases and J 13 bases, leaving 25 bases between the germline ends. The CDR3 contains 15 residues. The germline gives CDR1 MDHEN, CDR2 SYDVKM. The CDR3: CASSSYAGTTAVGTF. The CDR3 DNA sequence: TGTGCCAGCAGTTCTTATGCCGGGACAACTGCGGTGGGCACCTTC.

V usage is TRBV4-1 and J usage is TRBJ1-2; maybe TRBD1 (5 bases). Trimming removed 3 bases at V and 8 bases at J, with 19 bases between. Germline V gene sequence: CDR1 MGHRA, CDR2 YSYEKL. The CDR3 covers 15 residues. CDR3 bases: TGCGCCAGCAGCCATCCCCCAACAGGTTCGAGGGGCTACACCTTC. This encodes CASSHPPTGSRGYTF.

The chain carries TRBV29-1 and TRBJ2-7, with 11 bases fitting TRBD2. The trim removed 5 bases at V and 3 bases at J, leaving 9 bases unmatched. Looked up from germline, CDR1 is SQVTM and CDR2 is ANQGSEA. The CDR3 consists of 15 residues. DNA of the CDR3: TGCAGCGTTTTGGGGGTTAGCGGGAGGGGCTACGAGCAGTACTTC. This gives the protein CSVLGVSGRGYEQYF.

The rearrangement links TRBV19 to TRBJ1-2; 7 nucleotides line up with TRBD1. Germline CDR1 LNHDA, CDR2 SQIVND (reference sequence). This CDR3 contains 15 residues. V lost 4 bases to trimming and J lost 0 bases; unmatched junction nucleotides: 5. CDR3 DNA sequence: TGTGCCAGTAGTAGGGACAGAAACTCTAACTATGGCTACACCTTC. Encoded protein: CASSRDRNSNYGYTF.

V gene TRBV6-1 combines with J gene TRBJ2-5; 8 bases map to TRBD2. The CDR3 is 14 residues long. Losses at the gene ends were 10 bases for V and 5 bases for J; bases not matched to a gene: 12. Germline values: CDR1 MNHNS, CDR2 SASEGT. The CDR3 DNA reads as TGTGCCACCGAGCGGGGGTTCTCCAAGGAGACCCAGTACTTC. It encodes CATERGFSKETQYF.

The chain joins TRBV6-1 to TRBJ1-3, with no clear D. Trimming pared 8 bases from V and 2 bases from J, leaving 13 bases between. The CDR3 loop spans 14 amino acids. In germline, CDR1 is MNHNS, CDR2 SASEGT. The CDR3 loop is CASSKQAAGNTIYF. For the CDR3, the DNA is TGTGCCAGCTCCAAGCAGGCAGCTGGAAACACCATATATTTT.

This chain connects TRBV18 to TRBJ2-2; D not resolved. Trimming cost V 0 bases and J 1 base, with 3 bases left between them. Germline V lookup: CDR1 KGHSH, CDR2 LQKENI. The CDR3 runs 14 residues. CDR3 DNA sequence: TGTGCCAGCTCACCACCACAGAACACCGGGGAGCTGTTTTTT. The encoded protein is CASSPPQNTGELFF.

The genes are TRBV7-2 and TRBJ2-3; 10 bases align to TRBD1. The CDR3 runs 16 residues. Germline CDR1 reads SGHTA; CDR2 reads FQGNSA. J was trimmed by 1 base and V by 5 bases; bases with no gene match: 6. CDR3 sequence: CASSPRGTGGTDTQYF. The DNA of the CDR3 is TGTGCCAGCAGCCCCCGTGGGACAGGGGGCACAGATACGCAGTATTTT.

The chain employs TRBV30 and TRBJ1-2, with a possible D match to TRBD1 (5 bases). The CDR3 loop spans 14 amino acids. Germline V gene data show CDR1 as GTSNPN and CDR2 as SVGIG (reference sequence). The V gene lost 0 bases and the J gene lost 3 bases, with 11 bases spanning the gap. CDR3 residues: CAWSVQGVDYGYTF. The CDR3 DNA sequence: TGTGCCTGGAGTGTCCAGGGTGTAGACTATGGCTACACCTTC. Variable domain in full (rest from reference TRBV30 and TRBJ1-2): SQTIHQWPATLVQPVGSPLSLECTVEGTSNPNLYWYRQAAGRGLQLLFYSVGIGQISSEVPQNLSASRPQDRQFILSSKKLLLSDSGFYLCAWSVQGVDYGYTFGSGTRLTVV.

The V gene is TRBV4-1, the J gene TRBJ2-5; D gene uncertain. The germline V gene encodes CDR1 MGHRA and CDR2 YSYEKL. The CDR3 length is 14 residues. V gave up 6 bases and J gave up 2 bases, with 13 bases separating them. CDR3 sequence (DNA): TGCGCCAGCAGTCCCAGTACGTTACAAGAGACCCAGTACTTC. This codes for CASSPSTLQETQYF.

V and J are TRBV9 and TRBJ2-1, with 8 bases identical to TRBD1. The CDR3 has 11 amino acids. From germline, CDR1 is SGDLS and CDR2 YYNGEE. The V segment lost 4 bases and the J segment 12 bases; nucleotides outside the gene matches: 3. For the CDR3, the DNA is TGTGCCAGCAGCCCCGGACAGGGGCAGTTCTTC. Amino acids: CASSPGQGQFF.

V gene TRBV7-8 combines with J gene TRBJ2-3; 7 bases are shared with TRBD1. Germline V CDR1 and CDR2: SGHVS, FQNEAQ. V lost 5 bases and J lost 0; bases outside the gene matches: 5. The CDR3 extends over 15 amino acids. The DNA of the CDR3 is TGTGCCAGCAGCCCGAGGGGACAGAGCACAGATACGCAGTATTTT. Residues: CASSPRGQSTDTQYF.

V usage is TRBV7-8 and J usage is TRBJ2-7, with 9 positions matching TRBD1. The junction had 6 bases not matched to a gene; V was cut back by 5 bases and J by 1 base. This CDR3 spans 15 amino acids. In germline, CDR1 is SGHVS, CDR2 FQNEAQ. DNA of the CDR3: TGTGCCAGCAGCCCGGGGACAGGGCTTTCCTACGAGCAGTACGTC. It translates to CASSPGTGLSYEQYV.

The chain uses TRBV7-8 and TRBJ1-2; 8 positions agree with TRBD1. With 1 base clipped from V and 4 bases from J, the junction kept 14 bases outside the gene matches. Germline assignment: CDR1 SGHVS and CDR2 FQNEAQ. This CDR3 comprises 18 residues. The CDR3 nucleotides read TGTGCCAGCAGCTTAGATCGTCGGGAGGACAGGGCTTTCTATGGCTACACCTTC. Residues: CASSLDRREDRAFYGYTF.

This rearrangement joins TRBV7-8 to TRBJ1-2; 7 bases agree with TRBD1. Germline CDR1 reads SGHVS; CDR2 reads FQNEAQ. The CDR3 is made up of 12 amino acids. Trimming took 5 bases from V and 5 from J; bases not matched to a gene: 2. The CDR3 bases are TGTGCCAGCAGCCGGGACAGTTATGGCTACACCTTC. It specifies CASSRDSYGYTF. Looking up the rest from reference TRBV7-8 and TRBJ1-2 gives the full variable domain: GAGVSQSPRYKVAKRGQDVALRCDPISGHVSLFWYQQALGQGPEFLTYFQNEAQLDKSGLPSDRFFAERPEGSVSTLKIQRTQQEDSAVYLCASSRDSYGYTFGSGTRLTVV.

The chain joins TRBV5-1 to TRBJ1-1, with D perhaps TRBD1 (5 bases). Germline assignment: CDR1 SGHRS and CDR2 YFSETQ. V was clipped by 1 base and J by 6 bases, with 13 bases between them. This CDR3 region has 14 residues. DNA of the CDR3: TGCGCCAGCAGCTTGTCTCAGGGATATCCTGAAGCTTTCTTT. The encoded protein is CASSLSQGYPEAFF.

Here the CDR3 DNA reads TGTGCCAGCAGCTTGTGGTCCGGGAACACCGGGGAGCTGTTTTTT. Its translation: CASSLWSGNTGELFF. This chain links TRBV5-4 with TRBJ2-2; D unclear. Germline V gene data show CDR1 as SGHNT and CDR2 as YYREEE (reference sequence). CDR3 size: 15 residues. V lost 1 base and J 1 base, leaving 8 bases between the germline ends. Full variable domain (rest looked up from reference TRBV5-4 and TRBJ2-2): ETGVTQSPTHLIKTRGQQVTLRCSSQSGHNTVSWYQQALGQGPQFIFQYYREEENGRGNFPPRFSGLQFPNYSSELNVNALELDDSALYLCASSLWSGNTGELFFGEGSRLTVL.

This chain connects TRBV4-2 to TRBJ2-7; tentatively, D is TRBD2 (6 bases). Germline CDR1 LGHNA, CDR2 YNFKEQ. V was cut by 4 bases and J by 7 bases, with 11 bases left in between. The CDR3 has 12 amino acids. CDR3 loop: CASSPPAGEQYF. In DNA, the CDR3 is TGTGCCAGCAGCCCACCCGCGGGGGAGCAGTACTTC.

The chain employs TRBV19 and TRBJ1-2; 8 bases agree with TRBD1. Germline lookup yields CDR1 LNHDA and CDR2 SQIVND (reference sequence). Trimming removed 5 bases from V and 4 bases from J; junction bases left unmatched: 6. The CDR3 is 14 amino acids. CDR3 protein: CASSPRGLFYGYTF. The CDR3, as DNA: TGTGCCAGTAGTCCCAGGGGGCTTTTCTATGGCTACACCTTC.

This chain connects TRBV19 to TRBJ1-1; D possibly corresponds to TRBD1 (5 bases). The CDR3 consists of 13 residues. Trimming removed 1 base at V and 7 bases at J, with 10 bases between. Germline CDR1 is LNHDA and CDR2 is SQIVND (reference sequence). CDR3 DNA: TGTGCCAGTAGTATAGGCCGGGGGAGTGAAGCTTTCTTT. This codes for CASSIGRGSEAFF.

V usage is TRBV14 and J usage is TRBJ2-7; D perhaps matches TRBD2 (5 bases). Germline V gene data show CDR1 as SGHDN and CDR2 as FVKESK. The CDR3 spans 14 residues. With 1 base removed from V and 3 bases from J, the gap between germline ends came to 10 bases. The CDR3 DNA is TGTGCCAGCAGCCAAGGGGGAGCTATCTACGAGCAGTACTTC. As protein: CASSQGGAIYEQYF.

The chain employs TRBV5-1 and TRBJ2-7; D is unresolved. V dropped 5 bases and J dropped 3 bases, with 3 bases sitting between them. The length of the CDR3 is 10 residues. Germline values: CDR1 SGHRS, CDR2 YFSETQ. The CDR3 region has the DNA TGCGCCAGCAGTTACTACGAGCAGTACGTC. Amino acids: CASSYYEQYV.

The gene calls are TRBV5-6 and TRBJ2-7; 7 bases match TRBD1. Germline V CDR1 and CDR2: SGHDT, YYEEEE. V shed 1 base, J shed 6 bases, and the junction held 4 bases outside the gene matches. The CDR3 has 13 residues. The CDR3: CASSLWDRLEQYF. CDR3 sequence (DNA): TGTGCCAGCAGCTTGTGGGACAGACTCGAGCAGTACTTC.

This chain joins TRBV6-5 and TRBJ1-2; the match to TRBD1 covers 8 bases. The V gene's germline CDR1 is MNHEY and CDR2 SVGAGI. This CDR3 is 13 amino acids long. Trimming at V came to 6 bases and at J to 4 bases, leaving 4 bases not matched to a gene. CDR3 DNA: TGTGCCAGCAGGGGGGACAGGTTCTATGGCTACACCTTC. This gives the protein CASRGDRFYGYTF.

The J gene is TRBJ2-1, the V gene TRBV9; D perhaps matches TRBD2 (7 bases). There are 16 residues in the CDR3. V lost 3 bases and J lost 7, with 20 bases in between. The germline V gene encodes CDR1 SGDLS and CDR2 YYNGEE. CDR3 sequence: CASSAGGGGPINEQFF. In nucleotides, the CDR3 is TGTGCCAGCAGCGCCGGGGGAGGGGGGCCTATTAATGAGCAGTTCTTC.

The chain uses TRBV6-1 and TRBJ1-1, with D maybe TRBD1 (5 bases). V shed 4 bases and J shed 2 bases, with 14 bases lying between them. The CDR3 spans 15 residues. The germline V gene has CDR1 MNHNS and CDR2 SASEGT. The CDR3 DNA sequence: TGTGCCAGCAGTGTCCAACAGGCCCCAAACACTGAAGCTTTCTTT. Its protein is CASSVQQAPNTEAFF.